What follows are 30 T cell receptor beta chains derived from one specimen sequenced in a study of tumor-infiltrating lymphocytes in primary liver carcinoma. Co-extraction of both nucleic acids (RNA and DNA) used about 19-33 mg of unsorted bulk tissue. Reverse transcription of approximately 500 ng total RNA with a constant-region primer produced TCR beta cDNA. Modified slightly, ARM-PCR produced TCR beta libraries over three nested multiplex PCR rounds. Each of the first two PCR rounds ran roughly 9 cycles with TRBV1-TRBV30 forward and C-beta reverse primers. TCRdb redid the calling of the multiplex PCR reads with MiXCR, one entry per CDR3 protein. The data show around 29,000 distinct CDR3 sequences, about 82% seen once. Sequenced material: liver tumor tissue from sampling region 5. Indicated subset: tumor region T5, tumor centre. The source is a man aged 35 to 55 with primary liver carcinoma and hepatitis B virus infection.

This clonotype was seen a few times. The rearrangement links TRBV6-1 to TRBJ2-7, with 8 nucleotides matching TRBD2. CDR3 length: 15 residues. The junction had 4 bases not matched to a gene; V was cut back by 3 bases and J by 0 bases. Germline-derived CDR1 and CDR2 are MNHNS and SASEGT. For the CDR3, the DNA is TGTGCCAGCAGTGAGGCGAGCGGGAGCTCCTACGAGCAGTACTTC. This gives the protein CASSEASGSSYEQYF.

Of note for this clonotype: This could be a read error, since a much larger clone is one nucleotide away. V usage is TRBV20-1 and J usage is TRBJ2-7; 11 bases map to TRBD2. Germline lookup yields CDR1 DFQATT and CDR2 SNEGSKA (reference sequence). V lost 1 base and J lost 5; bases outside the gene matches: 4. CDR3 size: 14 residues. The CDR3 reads CSARVAGGIHEQYF. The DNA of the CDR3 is TGCAGTGCTAGAGTAGCGGGAGGGATCCACGAGCAGTACTTC.

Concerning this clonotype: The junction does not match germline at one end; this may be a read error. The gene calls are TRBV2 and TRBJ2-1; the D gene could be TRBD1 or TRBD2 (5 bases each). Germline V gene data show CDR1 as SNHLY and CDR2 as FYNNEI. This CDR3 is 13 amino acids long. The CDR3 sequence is CATSERDRGRQFF. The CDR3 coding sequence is TGTGCCACCAGTGAAAGGGACCGAGGGAGACAGTTCTTC. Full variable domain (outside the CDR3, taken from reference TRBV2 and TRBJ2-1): EPEVTQTPSHQVTQMGQEVILRCVPISNHLYFYWYRQILGQKVEFLVSFYNNEISEKSEIFDDQFSVERPDGSNFTLKIRSTKLEDSAMYFCATSERDRGRQFFGPGTRLTVL.

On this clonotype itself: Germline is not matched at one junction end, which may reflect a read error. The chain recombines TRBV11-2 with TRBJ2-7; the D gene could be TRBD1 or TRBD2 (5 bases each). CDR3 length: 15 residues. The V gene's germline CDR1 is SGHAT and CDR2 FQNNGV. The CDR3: CASSLTFREGDEQYF. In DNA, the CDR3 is TGTGCCAGCAGCTTAACCTTCAGGGAAGGGGACGAGCAATACTTC.

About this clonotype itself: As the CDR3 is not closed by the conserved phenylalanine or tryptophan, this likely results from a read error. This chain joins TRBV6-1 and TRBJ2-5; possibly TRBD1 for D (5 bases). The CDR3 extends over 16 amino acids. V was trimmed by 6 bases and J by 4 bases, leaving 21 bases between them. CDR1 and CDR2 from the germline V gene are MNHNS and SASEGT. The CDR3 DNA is TGTGCCAGCAGCGAATCGCGGTACATGGGGCGAGAGACCCAGTACTCC. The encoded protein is CASSESRYMGRETQYS.

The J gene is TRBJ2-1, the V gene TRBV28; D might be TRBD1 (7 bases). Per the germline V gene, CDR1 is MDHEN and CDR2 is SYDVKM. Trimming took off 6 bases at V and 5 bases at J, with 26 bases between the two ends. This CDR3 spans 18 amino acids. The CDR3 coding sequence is TGTGCCAGCAGCCGCCAGGGGGGTGAATTTTCAACAGACAATGAGCAGTTCTTC. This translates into CASSRQGGEFSTDNEQFF. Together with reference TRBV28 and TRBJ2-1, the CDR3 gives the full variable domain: DVKVTQSSRYLVKRTGEKVFLECVQDMDHENMFWYRQDPGLGLRLIYFSYDVKMKEKGDIPEGYSVSREKKERFSLILESASTNQTSMYLCASSRQGGEFSTDNEQFFGPGTRLTVL.

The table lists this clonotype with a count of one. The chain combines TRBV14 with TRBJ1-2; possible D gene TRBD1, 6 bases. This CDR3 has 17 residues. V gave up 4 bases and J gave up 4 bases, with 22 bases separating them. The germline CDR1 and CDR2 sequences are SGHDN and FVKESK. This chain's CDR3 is CASSLLPGHGKSYGYTF. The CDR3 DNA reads TGTGCCAGCAGCCTCTTACCGGGACACGGAAAAAGCTATGGCTACACCTTC.

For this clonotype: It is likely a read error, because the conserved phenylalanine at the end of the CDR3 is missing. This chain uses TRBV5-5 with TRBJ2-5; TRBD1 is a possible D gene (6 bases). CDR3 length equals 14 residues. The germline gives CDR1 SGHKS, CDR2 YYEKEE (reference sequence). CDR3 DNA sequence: TGTGCCAGCAGCCCACAACAGGGTCAAGATACCCAGTACATC. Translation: CASSPQQGQDTQYI.

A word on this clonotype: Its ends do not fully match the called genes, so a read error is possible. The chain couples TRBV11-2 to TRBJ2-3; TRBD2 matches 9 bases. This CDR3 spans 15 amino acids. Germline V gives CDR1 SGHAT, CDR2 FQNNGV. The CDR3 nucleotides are TGTACCAGCAGCACCGAGACTAGCGGCACAGATATGCAGTATTTT. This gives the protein CTSSTETSGTDMQYF.

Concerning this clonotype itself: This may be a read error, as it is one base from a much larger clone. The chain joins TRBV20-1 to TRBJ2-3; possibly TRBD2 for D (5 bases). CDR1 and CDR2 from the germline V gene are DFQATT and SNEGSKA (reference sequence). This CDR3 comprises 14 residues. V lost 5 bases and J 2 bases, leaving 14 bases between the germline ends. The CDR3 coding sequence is TGCAGTGCTCCCCGGAGAGGGAACACAGATACGCAGTATTTT. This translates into CSAPRRGNTDTQYF.

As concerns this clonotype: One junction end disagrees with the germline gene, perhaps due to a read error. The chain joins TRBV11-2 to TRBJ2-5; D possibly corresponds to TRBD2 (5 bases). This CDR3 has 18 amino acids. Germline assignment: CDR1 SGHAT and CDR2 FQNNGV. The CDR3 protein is CASSLARLALEKIEAQYF. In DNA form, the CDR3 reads TGTGCCAGCAGCTTAGCAAGGCTAGCCCTGGAAAAAATAGAGGCCCAGTACTTC.

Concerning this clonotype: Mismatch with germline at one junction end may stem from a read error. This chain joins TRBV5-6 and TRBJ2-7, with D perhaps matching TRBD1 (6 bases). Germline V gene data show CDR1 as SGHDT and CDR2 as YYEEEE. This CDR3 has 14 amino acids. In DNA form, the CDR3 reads TGTGCCAGCAGCCTCCGGGACAACCTACACGAACAGTACTTC. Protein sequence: CASSLRDNLHEQYF. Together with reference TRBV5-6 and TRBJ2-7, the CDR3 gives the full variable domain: DAGVTQSPTHLIKTRGQQVTLRCSPKSGHDTVSWYQQALGQGPQFIFQYYEEEERQRGNFPDRFSGHQFPNYSSELNVNALLLGDSALYLCASSLRDNLHEQYFGPGTRLTVT.

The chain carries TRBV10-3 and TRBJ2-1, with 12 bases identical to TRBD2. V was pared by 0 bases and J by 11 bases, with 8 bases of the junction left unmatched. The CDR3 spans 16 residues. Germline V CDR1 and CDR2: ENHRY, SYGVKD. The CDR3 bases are TGTGCCATCAGTGAGTCAGAGACTAGCGGGAGTCGCAAGCAGTTCTTC. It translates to CAISESETSGSRKQFF.

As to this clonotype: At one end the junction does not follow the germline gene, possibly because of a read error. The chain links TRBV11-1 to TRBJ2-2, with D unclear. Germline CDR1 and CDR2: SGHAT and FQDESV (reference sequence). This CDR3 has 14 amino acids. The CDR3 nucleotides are TGTGCCAGTAGCTTTACAAGGGTTACCGGTGTGCTGTTTTTT. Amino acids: CASSFTRVTGVLFF.

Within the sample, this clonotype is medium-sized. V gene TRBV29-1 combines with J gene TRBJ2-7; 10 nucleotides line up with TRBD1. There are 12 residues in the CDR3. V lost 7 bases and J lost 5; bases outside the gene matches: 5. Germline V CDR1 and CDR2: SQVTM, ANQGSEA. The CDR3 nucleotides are TGCAGCGGCCAGACAGGGGGCGACGAGCAGTACTTC. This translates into CSGQTGGDEQYF.

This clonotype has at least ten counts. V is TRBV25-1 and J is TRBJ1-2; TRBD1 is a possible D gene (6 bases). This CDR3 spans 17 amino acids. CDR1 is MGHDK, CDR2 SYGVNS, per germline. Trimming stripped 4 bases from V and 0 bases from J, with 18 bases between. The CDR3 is CASSGSGTSGTNYGYTF. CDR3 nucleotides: TGTGCCAGCAGTGGTTCCGGGACATCCGGAACTAACTATGGCTACACCTTC.

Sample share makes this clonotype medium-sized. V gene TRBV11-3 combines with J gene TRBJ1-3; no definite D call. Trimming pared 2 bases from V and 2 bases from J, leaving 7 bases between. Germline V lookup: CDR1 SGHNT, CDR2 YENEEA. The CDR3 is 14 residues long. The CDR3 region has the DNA TGTGCCAGCAGCTTATACGGGGCTGGAAACACCATATATTTT. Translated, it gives CASSLYGAGNTIYF.

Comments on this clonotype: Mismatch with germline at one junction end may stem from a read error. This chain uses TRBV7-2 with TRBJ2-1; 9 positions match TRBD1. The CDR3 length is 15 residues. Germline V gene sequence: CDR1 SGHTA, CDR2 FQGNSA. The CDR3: CASSAPGQGGNEHFF. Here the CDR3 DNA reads TGTGCCAGCAGCGCTCCGGGACAGGGTGGCAATGAGCATTTCTTC.

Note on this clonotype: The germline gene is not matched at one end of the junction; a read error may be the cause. This CDR3 reads CASNIGHPYEQCF. In DNA, the CDR3 is TGCGCCAGCAACATCGGACACCCCTACGAGCAGTGCTTC. This sequence joins TRBV5-1 and TRBJ2-7, with D possibly TRBD1 on 5 matching bases. The CDR3 sequence is 13 residues long. Germline V gives CDR1 SGHRS, CDR2 YFSETQ.

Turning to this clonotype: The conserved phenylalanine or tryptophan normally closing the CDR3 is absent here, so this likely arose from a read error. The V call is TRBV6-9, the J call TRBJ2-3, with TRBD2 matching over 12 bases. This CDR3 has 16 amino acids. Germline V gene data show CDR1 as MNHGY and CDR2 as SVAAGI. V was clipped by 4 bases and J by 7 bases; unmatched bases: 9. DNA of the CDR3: TGTGCCAGCAGTTCTAGCGGGAGGGACATGGGATATACGCAGTATTTA. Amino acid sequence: CASSSSGRDMGYTQYL.

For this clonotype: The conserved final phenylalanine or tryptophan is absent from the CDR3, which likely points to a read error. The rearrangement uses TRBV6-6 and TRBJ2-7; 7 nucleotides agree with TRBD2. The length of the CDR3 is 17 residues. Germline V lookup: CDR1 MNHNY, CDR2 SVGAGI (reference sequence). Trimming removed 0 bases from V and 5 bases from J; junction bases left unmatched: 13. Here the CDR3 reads CASSYSVVRGSTHEQYI. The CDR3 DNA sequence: TGTGCCAGCAGTTACTCGGTTGTGCGCGGGAGTACACACGAGCAGTACATC.

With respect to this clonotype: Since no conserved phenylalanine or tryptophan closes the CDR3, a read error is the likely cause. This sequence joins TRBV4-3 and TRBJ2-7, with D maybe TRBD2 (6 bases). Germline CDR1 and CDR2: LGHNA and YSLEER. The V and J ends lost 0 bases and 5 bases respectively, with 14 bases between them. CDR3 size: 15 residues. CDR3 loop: CASSQDRESPNEQYL. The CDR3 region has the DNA TGCGCCAGCAGCCAAGATCGGGAGTCTCCCAACGAGCAGTACCTC.

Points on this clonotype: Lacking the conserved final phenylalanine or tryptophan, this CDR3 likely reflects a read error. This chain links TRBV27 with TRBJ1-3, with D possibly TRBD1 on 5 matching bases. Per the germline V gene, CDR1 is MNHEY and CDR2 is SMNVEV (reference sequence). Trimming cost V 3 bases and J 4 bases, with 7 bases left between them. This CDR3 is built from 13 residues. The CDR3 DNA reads TGTGCCAGCAGTTTGGGGGAGGGAAACACCATATATTCT. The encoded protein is CASSLGEGNTIYS.

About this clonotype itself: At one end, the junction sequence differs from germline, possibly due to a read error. As DNA, the CDR3 is TGTGCCAGCAGCTACTGCACAGGGGACGAGCAATACTTC. This sequence encodes CASSYCTGDEQYF. The chain couples TRBV6-5 to TRBJ2-7; 7 nucleotides align to TRBD1. The CDR3 has 13 residues. Looked up from germline, CDR1 is MNHEY and CDR2 is SVGAGI.

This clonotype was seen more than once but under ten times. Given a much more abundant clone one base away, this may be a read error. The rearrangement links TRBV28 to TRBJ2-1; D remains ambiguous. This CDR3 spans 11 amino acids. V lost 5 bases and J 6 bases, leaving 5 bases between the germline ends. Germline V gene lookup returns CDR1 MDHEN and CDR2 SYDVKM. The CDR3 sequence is CASSTRNEQFF. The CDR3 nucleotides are TGTGCCAGCAGTACCCGCAATGAGCAGTTCTTC.

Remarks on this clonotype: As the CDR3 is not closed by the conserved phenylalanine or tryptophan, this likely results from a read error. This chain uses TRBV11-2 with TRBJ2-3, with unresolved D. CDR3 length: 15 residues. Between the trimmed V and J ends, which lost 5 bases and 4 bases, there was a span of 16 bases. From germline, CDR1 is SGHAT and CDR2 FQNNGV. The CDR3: CASSILHGRPDTQYL. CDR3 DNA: TGTGCCAGCAGCATACTACACGGTCGGCCAGATACGCAGTATCTT.

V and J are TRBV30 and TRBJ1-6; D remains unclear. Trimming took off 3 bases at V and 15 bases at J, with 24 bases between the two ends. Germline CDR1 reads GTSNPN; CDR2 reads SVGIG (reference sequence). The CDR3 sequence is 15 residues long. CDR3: CAWRGGNTYNSYLHF. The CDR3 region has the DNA TGTGCCTGGAGGGGTGGCAACACCTATAATTCATACCTCCACTTT.

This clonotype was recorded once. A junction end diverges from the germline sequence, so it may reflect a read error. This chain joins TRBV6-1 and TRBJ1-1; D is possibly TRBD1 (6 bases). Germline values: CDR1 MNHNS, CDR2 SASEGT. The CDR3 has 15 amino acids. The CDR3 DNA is TGTGCCAGCAGTCCACGGACAGTCCTGAACATTGAAGCCTTCTTT. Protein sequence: CASSPRTVLNIEAFF.

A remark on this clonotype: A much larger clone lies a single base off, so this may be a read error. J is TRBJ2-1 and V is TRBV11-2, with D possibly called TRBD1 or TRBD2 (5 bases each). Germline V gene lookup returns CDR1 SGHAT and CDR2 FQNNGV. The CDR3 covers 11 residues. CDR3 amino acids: CAGSSFGGLFF. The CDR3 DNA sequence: TGTGCCGGCAGCTCCTTTGGGGGTCTGTTCTTC. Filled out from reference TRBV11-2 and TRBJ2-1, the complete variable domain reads EAGVAQSPRYKIIEKRQSVAFWCNPISGHATLYWYQQILGQGPKLLIQFQNNGVVDDSQLPKDRFSAERLKGVDSTLKIQPAKLEDSAVYLCAGSSFGGLFFGPGTRLTVL.

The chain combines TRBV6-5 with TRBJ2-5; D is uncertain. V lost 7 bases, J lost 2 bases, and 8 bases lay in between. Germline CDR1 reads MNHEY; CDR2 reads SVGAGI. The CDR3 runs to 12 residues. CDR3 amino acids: CASTPDQETQYF. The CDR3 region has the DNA TGTGCCAGCACCCCAGATCAAGAGACCCAGTACTTC.